The 13 T cell receptor beta chains in this list originate from one sample, sequenced in a study of cytomegalovirus exposure and HLA in healthy donors. The PCR had 60 Vbeta and 13 Jbeta primers. Repertoires were generated with immunoSEQ multiplex PCR, while TCRdb's copy carries only in-frame clones and drops some. The table records about 77,000 clones, about three quarters of them present only once. The material sequenced was PBMCs. Receptors originate from a man aged 40-50 years in good health and CMV-seronegative.

As concerns this clone: Lacking the conserved final phenylalanine or tryptophan, this CDR3 likely reflects a read error. V gene TRBV28 combines with J gene TRBJ1-1; TRBD1 agrees at 7 bases. This CDR3 is 14 amino acids long. The V and J ends lost 6 bases and 0 bases, in that order; junction bases with no gene match: 4. Germline V CDR1 and CDR2: MDHEN, SYDVKM. CDR3 nucleotide sequence: TGTGCCAGCAGGCTCACAGGGGTGAACACTGAAGCTTTCTCT. It is translated as CASRLTGVNTEAFS.

In the case of this clone: The junction differs from germline at one of its ends, possibly a read error. The identical CDR3 is also encoded by other nucleotide sequences in the sample. J is TRBJ2-2 and V is TRBV10-3; no clear D. This CDR3 spans 13 amino acids. Per germline, CDR1 ENHRY and CDR2 SYGVKD. In DNA form, the CDR3 reads TGTGCTATCACCAGGACGAACACCGGGGAGCTGTTTTTT. Protein product: CAITRTNTGELFF.

J is TRBJ2-7 and V is TRBV5-1, with 10 bases lining up with TRBD2. The germline V gene has CDR1 SGHRS and CDR2 YFSETQ. The V segment lost 9 bases and the J segment 4 bases; nucleotides outside the gene matches: 13. The CDR3 covers 15 residues. The CDR3 protein is CANPARASGRYEQYF. The CDR3 nucleotides read TGCGCCAACCCCGCCAGGGCTAGCGGGAGATACGAGCAGTACTTC.

V usage is TRBV6-6 and J usage is TRBJ2-5; D gene unclear. Near its end, the DNA agrees better with TRBJ2-7, so the J call may be wrong. Germline V lookup: CDR1 MNHNY, CDR2 SVGAGI (reference sequence). The CDR3 extends over 13 amino acids. CDR3 DNA sequence: TGTGCCAGCAGTTACCTAGGCCTGTACGAGCAGTACTTC. This gives the protein CASSYLGLYEQYF.

The chain employs TRBV7-9 and TRBJ2-1; D may be TRBD2 (5 bases). CDR3 length: 14 residues. V gave up 4 bases and J gave up 3 bases, with 10 bases separating them. Germline V gene data show CDR1 as SEHNR and CDR2 as FQNEAQ (reference sequence). The CDR3 sequence: CASSYSAGYNEQFF. CDR3 nucleotide sequence: TGTGCCAGCAGCTATTCTGCGGGCTACAATGAGCAGTTCTTC.

V gene TRBV19 combines with J gene TRBJ1-1; TRBD1 aligns across 7 bases. V dropped 8 bases and J dropped 3; count of bases not matched to a gene: 18. The CDR3 spans 17 residues. Germline CDR1 is LNHDA and CDR2 is SQIVND (reference sequence). The CDR3 is CASAPRQGVVRDTEAFF. The CDR3 coding sequence is TGTGCCAGTGCGCCCCGACAGGGAGTGGTTCGGGACACTGAAGCTTTCTTT.

This clone was counted once. The V and J genes are TRBV6-6 and TRBJ2-5, with D possibly TRBD2 on 5 matching bases. The V gene lost 2 bases and the J gene lost 7 bases, with 11 bases spanning the gap. CDR1 MNHNY and CDR2 SVGAGI come from the germline V gene (reference sequence). The CDR3 extends over 13 amino acids. The CDR3 sequence: CASSYEGRATQYF. The CDR3 nucleotides read TGTGCCAGCAGTTACGAGGGTCGGGCGACCCAGTACTTC.

This clone has only one observation. The rearrangement uses TRBV29-1 and TRBJ1-2; no reliable D call. The CDR3 has 12 amino acids. Germline V gives CDR1 SQVTM, CDR2 ANQGSEA. V lost 6 bases and J 8 bases, leaving 16 bases between the germline ends. The CDR3 reads CSVEYGPEGYTF. The CDR3 DNA reads as TGCAGCGTCGAGTATGGCCCGGAGGGCTACACCTTC.

The V and J genes are TRBV9 and TRBJ2-2, with a tentative D call TRBD2 (5 bases). This CDR3 contains 17 residues. V was cut by 1 base and J by 5 bases, with 18 bases left in between. Germline-derived CDR1 and CDR2 are SGDLS and YYNGEE. The CDR3 spells CASSVSPGLARTGELFF. The CDR3 DNA sequence: TGTGCCAGCAGCGTATCCCCCGGACTGGCGAGGACCGGGGAGCTGTTTTTT.

The rearrangement links TRBV29-1 to TRBJ2-7; 8 positions agree with TRBD1. The germline V gene has CDR1 SQVTM and CDR2 ANQGSEA. This CDR3 has 12 amino acids. Unmatched junction bases numbered 10, after V lost 8 bases and J lost 7 bases. The CDR3 sequence: CSYGQGKGEQYF. The DNA for the CDR3 is TGCAGCTATGGACAGGGCAAAGGGGAGCAGTACTTC.

The chain recombines TRBV2 with TRBJ1-6, with TRBD1 identical over 7 bases. V was pared by 3 bases and J by 8 bases, with 13 bases of the junction left unmatched. Germline V gene sequence: CDR1 SNHLY, CDR2 FYNNEI. The CDR3 is made up of 17 amino acids. CDR3 sequence reads: CASSDPFGQAAYSPLHF. The CDR3, as DNA: TGTGCCAGCAGTGACCCATTTGGACAGGCGGCGTATTCACCCCTCCACTTT.

The table lists this clone with a few counts. This chain uses TRBV19 with TRBJ1-5; tentatively, D is TRBD1 (5 bases). CDR3 length: 16 amino acids. The V gene's germline CDR1 is LNHDA and CDR2 SQIVND (reference sequence). The V and J ends lost 9 bases and 0 bases respectively, with 18 bases between them. CDR3 in amino acids: CARWGGRTYSNQPQHF. In DNA, the CDR3 is TGTGCCAGATGGGGGGGACGGACCTATAGCAATCAGCCCCAGCATTTT. The entire variable domain, with the rest obtained from reference TRBV19 and TRBJ1-5, is as follows: DGGITQSPKYLFRKEGQNVTLSCEQNLNHDAMYWYRQDPGQGLRLIYYSQIVNDFQKGDIAEGYSVSREKKESFPLTVTSAQKNPTAFYLCARWGGRTYSNQPQHFGDGTRLSIL.

The chain couples TRBV10-3 to TRBJ1-5; D not certain. The CDR3 is 13 amino acids. Germline V gene lookup returns CDR1 ENHRY and CDR2 SYGVKD. Trimming removed 3 bases from V and 6 bases from J, with 9 bases in between. The CDR3 loop reads CAISEAGTQPQHF. The CDR3 DNA reads as TGTGCCATCAGTGAAGCAGGTACTCAGCCCCAGCATTTT.